This T cell receptor (beta chain) was recovered during a study of human T cells and chemical hapten exposure. Study findings and constraints: No change in TCRs above 1 in 1000 frequency was produced by DPC sensitization.

On this clonotype: Its specificity is unknown.

RNA extraction used unfractionated whole blood as the source of total RNA. Library construction involved attaching unique molecular identifiers to individual cDNA molecules, which allowed quantitative, reproducible TCR counting. Authors' data handling: TCR counts had a median of about 92,000 per sample and spanned about 23,224 to 750,000. TCRdb passed the 5' RACE reads through MiXCR, listing each CDR3 protein once. The V and J calls were not made by the authors but by TCRdb's processing. The table lists 70,000 to 85,000 distinct CDR3 sequences, about 16% of them singletons. CDR1 and CDR2 (germline): SEHNR, FQNEAQ (reference sequence). The V end lost 0 bases, the J end lost 4 bases, and 18 bases lay between the germline ends. This CDR3 is built from 17 residues.

The V and J genes are TRBV7-9 and TRBJ1-1; unclear D gene. The sequence was obtained from a female donor in good health. The CDR3 DNA is TGTGCCAGCAGCTTAGCTGTTGGGGTTGAGCTCCTCACTGAAGCTTTCTTT. It specifies CASSLAVGVELLTEAFF.